The entry below gives a single T cell receptor beta chain sequence along with its context. The data originate from a study of blood T cell repertoires in COVID-19. Study-level information: Both acute and convalescent COVID-19 samples were obtained from the United States, Italy and Spain.

V was clipped by 4 bases and J by 0 bases; unmatched bases: 13. CDR1 SGDLS and CDR2 YYNGEE come from the germline V gene. This CDR3 has 19 amino acids. The authors' processing: Estimation of nucleated cell counts relied on the amplification of reference gene primers. The method was immunoSEQ multiplex PCR; TCRdb's version includes in-frame clones alone and lacks a portion of them. V and J calls and clone size are copied from that table; D and trimming were computed from the DNA. The sample yields around 160,000 clones, 80% seen once. Participants' own reports of clinical history determined their cohort assignment. Two negative PCRs, clearance, or symptom resolution were required of recovered Cohort 3 donors.

V gene TRBV9 combines with J gene TRBJ2-3, with 11 bases aligning to TRBD2. This sequence was found in a man in his forties who had recovered from COVID-19. Sequences were obtained from PBMCs or T cells enriched from blood (not recorded which). This CDR3 is CASSSGLILAGASTDTQYF. The CDR3 nucleotides are TGTGCCAGCAGCAGCGGCCTTATACTAGCGGGGGCTAGCACAGATACGCAGTATTTT.